This T cell receptor beta chain was retrieved from a study of blood T cell repertoires in COVID-19. Study background: Donors in the United States, Italy and Spain gave samples during acute or convalescent COVID-19.

TCRdb's table, derived via immunoSEQ multiplex PCR, lists solely in-frame clones and lacks some. The data contain 450,000 to 500,000 clones, roughly nine tenths of them singletons. Trimming cost V 5 bases and J 4 bases, with 10 bases left between them. The CDR3 is made up of 13 amino acids. From germline, CDR1 is SGHVS and CDR2 FNYEAQ. Adults between roughly 18 and 95 years of age took part from approximately 24 US areas. The sequenced sample consisted of PBMCs or T cells enriched from blood (not recorded which). The V and J genes are TRBV7-6 and TRBJ2-3; D is unresolved. This TCR derives from a woman in her late teens or twenties who had recovered from COVID-19. The CDR3 here is CASSPRLSDTQYF. CDR3 DNA: TGTGCCAGCAGCCCCCGACTGTCAGATACGCAGTATTTT.